What follows are 27 T cell receptor beta chains derived from one specimen sequenced in a study of spatial heterogeneity in lung cancer. Described time point: sample taken at primary tumor resection. Unsorted whole RNA from tumor, nontumor lung or frozen PBMC underwent sequencing. Via MiXCR, TCRdb re-called the 5' RACE reads, giving one row per CDR3 protein. The sample includes roughly 50,000 distinct CDR3 sequences, about 7.4% of them seen just once. Specimen: PBMCs, collected at surgery. All receptors derive from a female donor with early-stage non-small cell lung cancer.

This chain links TRBV6-6 with TRBJ1-1; no reliable D call. Trimming removed 7 bases at V and 2 bases at J, with 11 bases between. The CDR3 has 13 amino acids. Germline assignment: CDR1 MNHNY and CDR2 SVGAGI (reference sequence). This chain's CDR3 is CASTPAPNTEAFF. CDR3 coding DNA: TGTGCCAGCACCCCAGCCCCAAACACTGAAGCTTTCTTT.

This clonotype was seen many times. This chain links TRBV2 with TRBJ1-1; 9 nucleotides match TRBD1. The V and J ends lost 6 bases and 1 base, in that order; junction bases with no gene match: 6. This CDR3 spans 15 amino acids. CDR1 is SNHLY and CDR2 is FYNNEI in the germline V gene. CDR3 coding DNA: TGTGCCAGCAGCACGGACAGGGGACGGAACACTGAAGCTTTCTTT. It translates to CASSTDRGRNTEAFF. The variable domain in full, completed from reference TRBV2 and TRBJ1-1, reads EPEVTQTPSHQVTQMGQEVILRCVPISNHLYFYWYRQILGQKVEFLVSFYNNEISEKSEIFDDQFSVERPDGSNFTLKIRSTKLEDSAMYFCASSTDRGRNTEAFFGQGTRLTVV.

This chain connects TRBV5-4 to TRBJ1-1; the D gene is possibly TRBD1 (6 bases). This CDR3 region has 15 residues. The ends were cut back, 3 bases at V and 13 bases at J, with 25 bases in the middle. CDR1 and CDR2 (germline): SGHNT, YYREEE (reference sequence). CDR3 bases: TGTGCCAGCAGCTCCGCACAGGGAGGCCCAACCGGAGGTTTCTTT. Amino acids: CASSSAQGGPTGGFF.

This chain uses TRBV20-1 with TRBJ2-7; 10 nucleotides align to TRBD2. The CDR3 is made up of 16 amino acids. V dropped 0 bases and J dropped 1; count of bases not matched to a gene: 6. Germline V gene sequence: CDR1 DFQATT, CDR2 SNEGSKA (reference sequence). The CDR3 reads CSARDPLAGESYEQYF. CDR3 in DNA: TGCAGTGCTAGAGACCCGCTAGCGGGGGAATCCTACGAGCAGTACTTC.

In its sample, this clonotype was seen a few times. The chain is built from TRBV9 and TRBJ2-3, with D uncertain. The CDR3 sequence is 17 residues long. Germline V lookup: CDR1 SGDLS, CDR2 YYNGEE. Trimming shortened V by 3 bases and J by 0 bases, and 17 bases separated the two germline ends. The CDR3 protein is CASSASFVNSSTDTQYF. Here the CDR3 DNA reads TGTGCCAGCAGCGCCTCGTTTGTTAACTCAAGCACAGATACGCAGTATTTT.

The chain links TRBV19 to TRBJ1-1; 7 nucleotides line up with TRBD1. Germline assignment: CDR1 LNHDA and CDR2 SQIVND (reference sequence). J gave up 0 bases and V 6 bases, and 10 bases lay outside the gene matches. The CDR3 covers 16 residues. The CDR3 DNA follows: TGTGCCAGTAGGGCCGAGGGACAGCCGCTGAACACTGAAGCTTTCTTT. Its translation is CASRAEGQPLNTEAFF.

This clonotype was detected many times. V gene TRBV6-2 or TRBV6-3 combines with J gene TRBJ2-7; D call uncertain. V was shortened by 2 bases and J by 2 bases, with 10 bases between the two germline ends. The CDR3 loop spans 14 amino acids. The germline gives CDR1 MNHEY, CDR2 SVGEGT. The chain's CDR3 is CASSYALLPYEQYF. CDR3 in DNA: TGTGCCAGCAGTTACGCTTTGTTGCCCTACGAGCAGTACTTC.

This clonotype was picked up many times. V gene TRBV7-9 combines with J gene TRBJ1-1; 8 nucleotides match TRBD1. The germline gives CDR1 SEHNR, CDR2 FQNEAQ (reference sequence). The CDR3 has 13 amino acids. V lost 5 bases and J lost 9; bases outside the gene matches: 8. CDR3 in amino acids: CASSPWTGMKAFF. In nucleotides, the CDR3 is TGTGCCAGCAGCCCCTGGACAGGGATGAAAGCTTTCTTT.

This clonotype was seen more than once but under ten times. J is TRBJ2-3 and V is TRBV5-4; 9 positions agree with TRBD2. Germline trimming cut 2 bases from V and 2 bases from J; bases unmatched to any gene: 6. The CDR3 has 16 amino acids. Germline V CDR1 and CDR2: SGHNT, YYREEE (reference sequence). DNA for the CDR3: TGTGCCAGCAGCTTCGTTAGCGGGGGTGTCACAGATACGCAGTATTTT. Translated, it gives CASSFVSGGVTDTQYF.

This clonotype was detected only a few times. The rearrangement uses TRBV12-3 or TRBV12-4 and TRBJ2-2, with no clear D. CDR3 length: 13 residues. Trimming took 3 bases from V and 6 from J, leaving 8 bases between them. For the CDR3, the DNA is TGTGCCAGCAGTTTCGTCGAGGCCGGGGAGCTGTTTTTT. It yields the protein CASSFVEAGELFF.

This clonotype came up many times. The genes are TRBV9 and TRBJ1-1; a weak D match, TRBD1 (6 bases). The V end lost 0 bases, the J end lost 3 bases, and 12 bases lay between the germline ends. The CDR3 has 15 residues. Germline V CDR1 and CDR2: SGDLS, YYNGEE. This CDR3 is CASSVGVRGDTEAFF. The DNA for the CDR3 is TGTGCCAGCAGCGTAGGCGTGAGGGGGGACACTGAAGCTTTCTTT. The full variable domain, in which reference TRBV9 and TRBJ1-1 provide the parts outside the CDR3, is DSGVTQTPKHLITATGQRVTLRCSPRSGDLSVYWYQQSLDQGLQFLIQYYNGEERAKGNILERFSAQQFPDLHSELNLSSLELGDSALYFCASSVGVRGDTEAFFGQGTRLTVV.

This clonotype was recorded many times. The genes are TRBV7-2 and TRBJ2-7; D might be TRBD1 (6 bases). Trimming shortened V by 0 bases and J by 3 bases, and 9 bases separated the two germline ends. The germline V gene encodes CDR1 SGHTA and CDR2 FQGNSA. There are 14 residues in the CDR3. In nucleotides, the CDR3 is TGTGCCAGCAGCTTAGCGACAGGAAACTACGAGCAGTACTTC. This sequence encodes CASSLATGNYEQYF.

This clonotype was detected a few times. This rearrangement joins TRBV9 to TRBJ2-2; no definite D call. The CDR3 spans 15 residues. CDR1 SGDLS and CDR2 YYNGEE come from the germline V gene. The ends were cut back, 0 bases at V and 6 bases at J, with 12 bases in the middle. CDR3 sequence: CASSVAVGRAGELFF. CDR3 sequence (DNA): TGTGCCAGCAGCGTAGCGGTAGGGCGCGCCGGGGAGCTGTTTTTT. The full variable domain, rest sourced from reference TRBV9 and TRBJ2-2, is DSGVTQTPKHLITATGQRVTLRCSPRSGDLSVYWYQQSLDQGLQFLIQYYNGEERAKGNILERFSAQQFPDLHSELNLSSLELGDSALYFCASSVAVGRAGELFFGEGSRLTVL.

The table lists this clonotype with a few counts. The rearrangement links TRBV6-6 to TRBJ1-1; D not certain. Germline V gene data show CDR1 as MNHNY and CDR2 as SVGAGI (reference sequence). V lost 2 bases and J 4 bases, leaving 5 bases between the germline ends. This CDR3 comprises 12 residues. As DNA, the CDR3 is TGTGCCAGCAGTTACATCCGCACTGAAGCTTTCTTT. Protein sequence: CASSYIRTEAFF.

This sequence joins TRBV2 and TRBJ2-2; D is unclear. Trimming removed 8 bases from V and 2 bases from J, with 9 bases in between. This CDR3 spans 13 amino acids. Looked up from germline, CDR1 is SNHLY and CDR2 is FYNNEI. The CDR3 DNA sequence: TGTGCCAGCGTACAGACCAACACCGGGGAGCTGTTTTTT. It yields the protein CASVQTNTGELFF.

The chain has TRBV6-2 or TRBV6-3 and TRBJ2-7; D unresolved. With 6 bases removed from V and 3 bases from J, the gap between germline ends came to 12 bases. The CDR3 consists of 13 residues. The germline V gene encodes CDR1 MNHEY and CDR2 SVGEGT. The CDR3 spells CASSLERFYEQYF. The CDR3 DNA follows: TGTGCCAGCAGCTTGGAAAGGTTCTACGAGCAGTACTTC.

This clonotype has just a few counts. The chain carries TRBV5-1 and TRBJ2-3; D perhaps matches TRBD1 (5 bases). From germline, CDR1 is SGHRS and CDR2 YFSETQ. The CDR3 consists of 14 residues. Trimming left V 0 bases short and J 4 bases short, with 9 bases between. The CDR3 DNA is TGCGCCAGCAGCTTGGAGGGGAATCCAGATACGCAGTATTTT. This codes for CASSLEGNPDTQYF.

This clonotype was recorded many times. The chain carries TRBV4-3 and TRBJ2-2; 7 nucleotides agree with TRBD2. The CDR3 has 14 residues. J was trimmed by 7 bases and V by 4 bases; bases with no gene match: 6. CDR1 LGHNA and CDR2 YSLEER come from the germline V gene. Written as DNA, the CDR3 is TGCGCCAGCAGCCCGGCGGGGAGGGGCGGGGAGCTGTTTTTT. This gives the protein CASSPAGRGGELFF.

To note about this clonotype: This may be a read error: a much more frequent sequence differs by one nucleotide. J is TRBJ2-7 and V is TRBV5-1, with D possibly being TRBD1 (6 bases). Germline V gives CDR1 SGHRS, CDR2 YFSETQ. The CDR3 has 12 residues. The CDR3 reads CASRGDRYEQCF. The CDR3 region has the DNA TGCGCCAGCAGGGGAGACAGGTACGAGCAGTGCTTC.

This clonotype showed up many times. This chain joins TRBV4-1 and TRBJ2-3, with TRBD2 identical over 8 bases. This CDR3 comprises 15 residues. Trimming at V came to 4 bases and at J to 7 bases, leaving 10 bases not matched to a gene. The germline gives CDR1 MGHRA, CDR2 YSYEKL. The DNA for the CDR3 is TGCGCCAGCAGCCGGCTAGCGGGTGTGAAGCATACGCAGTATTTT. It encodes CASSRLAGVKHTQYF.

This clonotype was detected only a few times. The chain joins TRBV6-1 to TRBJ1-1; D unresolved. The CDR3 runs 17 residues. Germline V gives CDR1 MNHNS, CDR2 SASEGT. V dropped 2 bases and J dropped 2 bases, with 18 bases sitting between them. The CDR3 region has the DNA TGTGCCAGCAGTGAATGGGTCTACATAGAACAAAACACTGAAGCTTTCTTT. Its protein is CASSEWVYIEQNTEAFF.

This clonotype occurred many times. The chain uses TRBV4-2 and TRBJ2-1; the match to TRBD2 covers 9 bases. Germline V lookup: CDR1 LGHNA, CDR2 YNFKEQ. V gave up 1 base and J gave up 12 bases; unmatched junction bases: 16. The CDR3 length is 17 residues. CDR3 in DNA: TGTGCCAGCAGCCAAGTTGGTAGCGGGGGAGCCCTGAGCGGGCAGTTCTTC. It encodes CASSQVGSGGALSGQFF.

This clonotype was counted ten times or more. V and J are TRBV30 and TRBJ1-6; 7 bases are shared with TRBD1. The V and J ends lost 3 bases and 9 bases, in that order; junction bases with no gene match: 8. This CDR3 comprises 14 residues. Germline V lookup: CDR1 GTSNPN, CDR2 SVGIG (reference sequence). The CDR3 DNA follows: TGTGCCTGGAGGAAACCGGACAGGCCTTCACCCCTCCACTTT. It encodes CAWRKPDRPSPLHF.

The table lists this clonotype with many counts. The chain uses TRBV19 and TRBJ1-2, with D hard to call. Looked up from germline, CDR1 is LNHDA and CDR2 is SQIVND (reference sequence). This CDR3 has 11 amino acids. Trimming took off 4 bases at V and 9 bases at J, with 9 bases between the two ends. The CDR3 region is CASSTPGSYTF. CDR3 sequence (DNA): TGTGCCAGTAGTACCCCGGGGAGCTACACCTTC.

This clonotype has a count of ten or more. The chain links TRBV25-1 to TRBJ2-6; D possibly corresponds to TRBD1 (5 bases). The CDR3 is 13 residues long. V lost 7 bases to trimming and J lost 2 bases, with 6 bases between them. Germline CDR1 and CDR2: MGHDK and SYGVNS. The CDR3 DNA is TGTGCCAGCAAAGGGGCTGGGGCCAACGTCCTGACTTTC. It translates to CASKGAGANVLTF.

A few counts support this clonotype. The chain has TRBV19 and TRBJ2-1; the match to TRBD2 covers 8 bases. Germline V gives CDR1 LNHDA, CDR2 SQIVND (reference sequence). The CDR3 contains 15 residues. Losses at the gene ends were 3 bases for V and 6 bases for J; bases not matched to a gene: 7. CDR3 nucleotide sequence: TGTGCCAGTAGTATCCTTCCGGGGGGGCCCAATGAGCAGTTCTTC. Protein sequence: CASSILPGGPNEQFF.

The chain carries TRBV4-1 and TRBJ1-5; 10 positions match TRBD1. Trimming at V came to 4 bases and at J to 7 bases, leaving 7 bases not matched to a gene. CDR3 length: 15 amino acids. Germline V CDR1 and CDR2: MGHRA, YSYEKL. CDR3 nucleotide sequence: TGCGCCAGCAGCCTGCGGGACAGGGGAAACCAGCCCCAGCATTTT. Its translation is CASSLRDRGNQPQHF.